Sequencing of this TCR beta chain was carried out in a study of Graves' ophthalmopathy and Graves' hyperthyroidism. TCR beta CDR3 regions were amplified from RNA transcripts. The authors performed first-round RT-PCR with HTBI primers and then a second-round multiplex PCR. TCRdb processed the multiplex PCR reads anew with MiXCR; each CDR3 protein has one entry. This sample carries about 550,000 distinct CDR3 sequences, under 45% of them seen once, and the ten largest clones take about 4%. In the case of this clonotype: One base away lies a much larger clone, so this may be a sequencing read error.

Included hyperthyroidism patients were aged 18 to 65 and newly diagnosed (under 2 months' duration). The source is an adult man with Graves' hyperthyroidism. The specimen was peripheral blood or thyroid tissue (not recorded which).

The CDR3 sequence is CASGPTGDLGYTF. For the CDR3, the DNA is TGTGCCAGTGGTCCGACAGGGGACCTTGGCTACACCTTC. The chain carries TRBV19 and TRBJ1-2; 8 nucleotides agree with TRBD1. Germline V lookup: CDR1 LNHDA, CDR2 SQIVND (reference sequence). The CDR3 spans 13 residues. The V and J ends lost 8 bases and 7 bases, in that order; junction bases with no gene match: 9.